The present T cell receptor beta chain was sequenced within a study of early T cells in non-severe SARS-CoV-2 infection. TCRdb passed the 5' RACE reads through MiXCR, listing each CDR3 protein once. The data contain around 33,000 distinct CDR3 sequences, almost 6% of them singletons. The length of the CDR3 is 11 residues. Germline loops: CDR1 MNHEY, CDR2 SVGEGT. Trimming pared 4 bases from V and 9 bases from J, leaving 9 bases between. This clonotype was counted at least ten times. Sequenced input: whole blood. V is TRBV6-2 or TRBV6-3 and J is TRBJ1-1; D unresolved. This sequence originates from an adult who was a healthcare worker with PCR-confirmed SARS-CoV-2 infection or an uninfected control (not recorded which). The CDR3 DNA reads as TGTGCCAGCAGTTCCGGGCCCCAAGCTTTCTTT. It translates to CASSSGPQAFF.